This T cell receptor (beta chain) was recorded in a study of cytomegalovirus exposure and HLA in healthy donors. With 5 bases removed from V and 5 bases from J, the gap between germline ends came to 12 bases. CDR3 length equals 13 residues. From germline, CDR1 is SEHNR and CDR2 FQNEAQ (reference sequence). The PCR made use of 60 Vbeta and 13 Jbeta primers. Clones were read by immunoSEQ multiplex PCR, and TCRdb kept only the in-frame ones, dropping some. The data contain approximately 100,000 clones, 65% to 80% of them seen just once; the ten biggest clones take up under 4%. When sampled, the donors appeared nominally healthy, though they likely had unrecorded immune exposures.

The sequence was collected from a man in his sixties in good health and CMV-seronegative. The sequenced sample consisted of PBMCs. The chain carries TRBV7-9 and TRBJ1-2; D is possibly TRBD1 (6 bases). CDR3 loop: CASSPFGQYGYTF. The CDR3 DNA follows: TGTGCCAGCAGCCCCTTCGGACAGTATGGCTACACCTTC.